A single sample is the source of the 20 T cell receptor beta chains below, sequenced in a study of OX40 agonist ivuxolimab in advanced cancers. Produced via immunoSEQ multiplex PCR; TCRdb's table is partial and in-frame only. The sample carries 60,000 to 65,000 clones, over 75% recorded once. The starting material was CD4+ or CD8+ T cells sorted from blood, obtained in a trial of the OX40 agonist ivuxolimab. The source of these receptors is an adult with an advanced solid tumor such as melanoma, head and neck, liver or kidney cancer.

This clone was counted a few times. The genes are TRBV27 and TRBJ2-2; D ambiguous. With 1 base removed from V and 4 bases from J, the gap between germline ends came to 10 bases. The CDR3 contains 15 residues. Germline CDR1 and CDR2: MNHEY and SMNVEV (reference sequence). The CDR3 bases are TGTGCCAGCAGTTTATGGGCAGCTCGCACCGGGGAGCTGTTTTTT. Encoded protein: CASSLWAARTGELFF.

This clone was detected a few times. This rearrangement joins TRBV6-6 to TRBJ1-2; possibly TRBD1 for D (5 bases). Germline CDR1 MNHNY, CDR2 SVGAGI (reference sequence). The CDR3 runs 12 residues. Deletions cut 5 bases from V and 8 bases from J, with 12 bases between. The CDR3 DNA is TGTGCCAGCAGTCAGACAGACCCCGGCTACACCTTC. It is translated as CASSQTDPGYTF.

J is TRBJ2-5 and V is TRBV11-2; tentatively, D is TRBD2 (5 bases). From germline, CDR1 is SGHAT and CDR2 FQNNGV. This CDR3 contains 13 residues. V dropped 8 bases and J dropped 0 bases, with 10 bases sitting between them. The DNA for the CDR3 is TGTGCCAGCTCTGGGGAGAACCAAGAGACCCAGTACTTC. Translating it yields CASSGENQETQYF.

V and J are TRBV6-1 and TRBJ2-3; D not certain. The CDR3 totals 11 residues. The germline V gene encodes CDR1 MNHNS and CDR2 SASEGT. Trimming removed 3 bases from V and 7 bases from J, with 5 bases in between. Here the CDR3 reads CASSDTNTQYF. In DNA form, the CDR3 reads TGTGCCAGCAGTGATACGAATACGCAGTATTTT.

Here the CDR3 reads CASSARTGITGNTIYF. Written as DNA, the CDR3 is TGTGCCAGCAGCGCTAGGACAGGGATTACTGGAAACACCATATATTTT. This chain uses TRBV9 with TRBJ1-3; 8 bases match TRBD1. Germline loops: CDR1 SGDLS, CDR2 YYNGEE. The CDR3 is 16 amino acids. V shed 3 bases, J shed 2 bases, and the junction held 7 bases outside the gene matches.

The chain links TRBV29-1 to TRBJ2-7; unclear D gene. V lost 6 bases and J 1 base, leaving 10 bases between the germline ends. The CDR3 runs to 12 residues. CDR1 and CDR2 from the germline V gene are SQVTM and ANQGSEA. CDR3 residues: CSVNDKSYEQYF. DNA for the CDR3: TGCAGCGTCAACGACAAATCCTACGAGCAGTACTTC.

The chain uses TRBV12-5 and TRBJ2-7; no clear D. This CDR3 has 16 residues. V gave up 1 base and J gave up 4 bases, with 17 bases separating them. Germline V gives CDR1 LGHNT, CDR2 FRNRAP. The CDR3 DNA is TGTGCTAGTGGTTTGGCCTGGACGAAGTACTGGTACGAGCAGTACTTC. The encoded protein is CASGLAWTKYWYEQYF. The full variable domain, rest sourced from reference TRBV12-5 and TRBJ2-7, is DARVTQTPRHKVTEMGQEVTMRCQPILGHNTVFWYRQTMMQGLELLAYFRNRAPLDDSGMPKDRFSAEMPDATLATLKIQPSEPRDSAVYFCASGLAWTKYWYEQYFGPGTRLTVT.

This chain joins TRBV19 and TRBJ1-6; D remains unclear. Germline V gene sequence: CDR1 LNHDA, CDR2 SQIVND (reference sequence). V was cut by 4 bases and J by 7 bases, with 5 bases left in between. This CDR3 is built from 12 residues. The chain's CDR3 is CASSRANSPLHF. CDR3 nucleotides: TGTGCCAGTAGTAGAGCGAATTCACCCCTCCACTTT.

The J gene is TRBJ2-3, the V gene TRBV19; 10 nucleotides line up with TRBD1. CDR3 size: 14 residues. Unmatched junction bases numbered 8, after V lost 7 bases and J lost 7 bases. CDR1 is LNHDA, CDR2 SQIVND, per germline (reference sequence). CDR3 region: CASTRGQGIHTQYF. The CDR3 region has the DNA TGTGCCAGTACTAGGGGACAGGGGATACATACGCAGTATTTT.

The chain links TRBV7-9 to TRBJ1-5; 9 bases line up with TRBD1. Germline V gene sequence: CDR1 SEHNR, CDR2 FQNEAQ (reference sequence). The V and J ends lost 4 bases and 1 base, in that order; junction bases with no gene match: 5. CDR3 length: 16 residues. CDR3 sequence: CASSSGTGSSNQPQHF. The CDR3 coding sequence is TGTGCCAGCAGCTCCGGGACAGGGAGCAGCAATCAGCCCCAGCATTTT.

This chain's CDR3 is CTSSQGSEVAGPQPTDTQYF. CDR3 coding DNA: TGCACCAGCAGCCAAGGAAGCGAGGTAGCGGGGCCCCAACCCACAGATACGCAGTATTTT. The chain employs TRBV1 and TRBJ2-3; TRBD2 is the table's D call, not checked against the DNA. TRBV1 is marked as a pseudogene. The CDR3 has 20 residues.

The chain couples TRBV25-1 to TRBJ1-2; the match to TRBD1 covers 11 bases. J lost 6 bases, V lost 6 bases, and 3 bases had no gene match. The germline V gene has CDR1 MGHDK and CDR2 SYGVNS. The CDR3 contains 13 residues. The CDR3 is CASRDRGLDGYTF. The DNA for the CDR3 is TGTGCCAGCAGGGACAGGGGGCTGGATGGCTACACCTTC.

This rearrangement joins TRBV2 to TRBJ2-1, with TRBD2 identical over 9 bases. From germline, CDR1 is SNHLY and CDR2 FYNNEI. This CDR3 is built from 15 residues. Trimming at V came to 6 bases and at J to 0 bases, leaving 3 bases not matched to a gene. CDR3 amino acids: CASSQLAGSYNEQFF. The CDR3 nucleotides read TGTGCCAGCAGCCAACTAGCGGGCTCCTACAATGAGCAGTTCTTC.

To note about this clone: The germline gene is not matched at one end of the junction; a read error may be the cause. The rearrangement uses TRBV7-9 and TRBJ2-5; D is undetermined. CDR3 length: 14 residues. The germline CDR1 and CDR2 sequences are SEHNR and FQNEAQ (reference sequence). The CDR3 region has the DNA TGTGCCAGCAGCTTAGCGCAGGTCCAAGGGACCCAGTACTTC. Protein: CASSLAQVQGTQYF. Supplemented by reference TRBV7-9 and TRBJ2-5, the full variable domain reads DTGVSQNPRHKITKRGQNVTFRCDPISEHNRLYWYRQTLGQGPEFLTYFQNEAQLEKSRLLSDRFSAERPKGSFSTLEIQRTEQGDSAMYLCASSLAQVQGTQYFGPGTRLLVL.

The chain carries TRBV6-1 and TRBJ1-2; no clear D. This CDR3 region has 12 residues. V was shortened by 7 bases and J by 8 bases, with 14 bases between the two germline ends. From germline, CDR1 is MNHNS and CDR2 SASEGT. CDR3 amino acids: CASNPKRRGYTF. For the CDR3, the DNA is TGTGCCAGCAATCCGAAACGTCGCGGCTACACCTTC.

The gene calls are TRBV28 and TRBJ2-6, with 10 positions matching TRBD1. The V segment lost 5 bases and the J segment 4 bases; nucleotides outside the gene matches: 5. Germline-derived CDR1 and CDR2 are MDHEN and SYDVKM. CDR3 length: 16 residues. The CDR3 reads CASSRQGAEGANVLTF. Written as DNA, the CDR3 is TGTGCCAGCAGTCGACAGGGGGCGGAGGGGGCCAACGTCCTGACTTTC.

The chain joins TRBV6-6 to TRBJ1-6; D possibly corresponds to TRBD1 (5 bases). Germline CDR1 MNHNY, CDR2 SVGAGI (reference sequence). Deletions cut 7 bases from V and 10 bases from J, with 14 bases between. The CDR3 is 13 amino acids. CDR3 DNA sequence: TGTGCCAGCACCCCAGGGAGAGCCTCACCCCTCCACTTT. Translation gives CASTPGRASPLHF.

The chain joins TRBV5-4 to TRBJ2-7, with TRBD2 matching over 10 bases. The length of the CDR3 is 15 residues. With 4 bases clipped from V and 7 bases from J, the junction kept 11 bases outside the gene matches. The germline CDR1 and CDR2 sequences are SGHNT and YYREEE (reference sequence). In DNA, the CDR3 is TGTGCCAGCAGCCCTACACATACTAGCGGGGAAGAGCAGTACTTC. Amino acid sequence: CASSPTHTSGEEQYF.

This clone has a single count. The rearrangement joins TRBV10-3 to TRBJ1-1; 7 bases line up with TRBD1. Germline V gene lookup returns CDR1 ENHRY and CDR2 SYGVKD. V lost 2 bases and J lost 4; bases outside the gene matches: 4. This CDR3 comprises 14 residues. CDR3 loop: CAISEGGGVTEAFF. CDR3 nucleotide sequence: TGTGCCATCAGTGAGGGAGGGGGCGTCACTGAAGCTTTCTTT.

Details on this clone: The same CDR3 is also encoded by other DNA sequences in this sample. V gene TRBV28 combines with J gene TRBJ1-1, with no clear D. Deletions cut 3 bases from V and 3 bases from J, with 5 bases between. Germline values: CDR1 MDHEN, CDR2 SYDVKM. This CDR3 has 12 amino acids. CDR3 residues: CASSLGYTEAFF. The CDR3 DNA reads TGTGCCAGCAGTTTGGGCTACACTGAAGCTTTCTTT.